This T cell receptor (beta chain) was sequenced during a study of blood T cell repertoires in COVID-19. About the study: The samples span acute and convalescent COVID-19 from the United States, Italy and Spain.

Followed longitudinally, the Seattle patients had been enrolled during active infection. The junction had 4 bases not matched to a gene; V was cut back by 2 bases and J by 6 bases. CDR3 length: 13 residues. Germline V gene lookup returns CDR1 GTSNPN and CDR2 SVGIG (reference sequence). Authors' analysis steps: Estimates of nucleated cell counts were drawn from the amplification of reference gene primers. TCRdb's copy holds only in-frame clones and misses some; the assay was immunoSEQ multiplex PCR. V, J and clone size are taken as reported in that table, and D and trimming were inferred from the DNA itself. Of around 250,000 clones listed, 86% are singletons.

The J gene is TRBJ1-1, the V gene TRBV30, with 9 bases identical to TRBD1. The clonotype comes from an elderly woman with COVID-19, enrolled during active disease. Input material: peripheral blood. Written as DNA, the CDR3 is TGTGCCTGGAGTCGACAGGGGGGGGCTGAAGCTTTCTTT. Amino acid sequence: CAWSRQGGAEAFF.